This T cell receptor (beta chain) originates from a study of blood T cell repertoires in COVID-19. Sequencing used immunoSEQ multiplex PCR; TCRdb keeps in-frame clones, though not all of them. The table lists some 250,000 clones, about four fifths of them singletons. With V trimmed by 3 bases and J by 0 bases, 5 bases remained unmatched. CDR3 length: 16 amino acids. The germline V gene has CDR1 LNHDA and CDR2 SQIVND (reference sequence). This clonotype was obtained from a woman between 18 and 29 years old with acute or convalescent COVID-19. The sequencing input was peripheral blood. The V call is TRBV19, the J call TRBJ1-1; 9 positions match TRBD1. Here the CDR3 DNA reads TGTGCCAGTAGTATTGGGGGACAGGGCCTGAACACTGAAGCTTTCTTT. It yields the protein CASSIGGQGLNTEAFF. The whole variable domain, remainder taken from reference TRBV19 and TRBJ1-1, is DGGITQSPKYLFRKEGQNVTLSCEQNLNHDAMYWYRQDPGQGLRLIYYSQIVNDFQKGDIAEGYSVSREKKESFPLTVTSAQKNPTAFYLCASSIGGQGLNTEAFFGQGTRLTVV.